The 18 T cell receptor beta chains given below trace back to one sample, sequenced in a study of blood T cells in healthy people across ages. A second PCR, run for about 7 to 11 cycles, used a sample-barcoded 5' primer plus a J-beta primer mix. TCRdb recomputed calls from the 5' RACE reads with MiXCR, one row per CDR3 protein. The table includes around 900,000 distinct CDR3 sequences, approximately 50% detected once. Sequences were obtained from blood. The receptors derive from a woman aged 55-75 years in good health.

This sequence joins TRBV7-9 and TRBJ2-5; 8 positions match TRBD1. Germline loops: CDR1 SEHNR, CDR2 FQNEAQ (reference sequence). V lost 5 bases and J lost 4; bases outside the gene matches: 12. The CDR3 totals 16 residues. The CDR3 coding sequence is TGTGCCAGCAGCACACCACGGACAGGGAACTTAGAGACCCAGTACTTC. It yields the protein CASSTPRTGNLETQYF.

The chain is built from TRBV28 and TRBJ2-1; D not certain. CDR3 size: 13 residues. V shed 3 bases and J shed 4 bases, with 7 bases lying between them. Germline V gene data show CDR1 as MDHEN and CDR2 as SYDVKM. In DNA, the CDR3 is TGTGCCAGCAGTTTTTACAAATACAATGAGCAGTTCTTC. Protein sequence: CASSFYKYNEQFF.

The rearrangement uses TRBV5-5 and TRBJ2-5, with D possibly being TRBD1 (5 bases). CDR3 length: 14 amino acids. Trimming pared 5 bases from V and 0 bases from J, leaving 11 bases between. From germline, CDR1 is SGHKS and CDR2 YYEKEE (reference sequence). CDR3 nucleotide sequence: TGTGCCAGCAGGGCGCAGGGAAACCAAGAGACCCAGTACTTC. This gives the protein CASRAQGNQETQYF.

The chain couples TRBV28 to TRBJ2-1; 12 bases agree with TRBD2. The CDR3 has 15 residues. CDR1 and CDR2 from the germline V gene are MDHEN and SYDVKM. The V segment lost 0 bases and the J segment 6 bases; nucleotides outside the gene matches: 0. The CDR3 loop is CASSLWTSGSNEQFF. In nucleotides, the CDR3 is TGTGCCAGCAGTTTATGGACTAGCGGGAGCAATGAGCAGTTCTTC.

This clonotype was observed a handful of times. This sequence joins TRBV29-1 and TRBJ1-4; D is unclear. Trimming removed 4 bases from V and 7 bases from J, with 13 bases in between. The CDR3 is 13 residues long. Germline V gene data show CDR1 as SQVTM and CDR2 as ANQGSEA. The DNA for the CDR3 is TGCAGCGTTGCTACCCGTGGGAGTGAAAAACTGTTTTTT. Residues: CSVATRGSEKLFF.

CDR3 in DNA: TGCAGTGCTAGAGACCAGGGGACCGGTGGCTACACCTTC. It is translated as CSARDQGTGGYTF. V is TRBV20-1 and J is TRBJ1-2; the D gene is possibly TRBD1 (6 bases). The CDR3 consists of 13 residues. Per germline, CDR1 DFQATT and CDR2 SNEGSKA (reference sequence). V was cut by 0 bases and J by 7 bases, with 12 bases left in between.

The chain carries TRBV20-1 and TRBJ1-6; D is unresolved. The germline V gene has CDR1 DFQATT and CDR2 SNEGSKA (reference sequence). The CDR3 spans 14 residues. Trimming shortened V by 7 bases and J by 0 bases, and 10 bases separated the two germline ends. The CDR3 region has the DNA TGCAGTGTCTATACAAGCTCCTATAATTCACCCCTCCACTTT. It codes for CSVYTSSYNSPLHF.

This clonotype was counted only a few times. The DNA of the CDR3 is TGTGCCAGCAGCCAAGGACTAGCGGTACTAAGCTCCTACAATGAGCAGTACTTC. Its protein product is CASSQGLAVLSSYNEQYF. The rearrangement uses TRBV14 and TRBJ2-1, with 9 positions matching TRBD2. The J call may be incorrect, as the DNA end agrees better with TRBJ2-7. Looked up from germline, CDR1 is SGHDN and CDR2 is FVKESK. This CDR3 region has 18 residues.

V gene TRBV6-6 combines with J gene TRBJ2-1; TRBD1 might be the D (6 bases). Trimming left V 4 bases short and J 3 bases short, with 13 bases between. The CDR3 sequence is 15 residues long. Germline CDR1 and CDR2: MNHNY and SVGAGI (reference sequence). The CDR3, as DNA: TGTGCCAGCAGTTCATCAGGGGTTAGCTACAATGAGCAGTTCTTC. Protein sequence: CASSSSGVSYNEQFF.

The chain combines TRBV4-2 with TRBJ1-1, with D uncertain. The CDR3 totals 14 residues. The germline V gene has CDR1 LGHNA and CDR2 YNFKEQ. Trimming stripped 0 bases from V and 9 bases from J, with 14 bases between. CDR3 nucleotides: TGTGCCAGCAGCCAAGACCCCCAAATCAGTCAAGCTTTCTTT. It is translated as CASSQDPQISQAFF.

CDR3 nucleotide sequence: TGTGCCAGCAGGCAGGGACAGGGAGTGGGAGAGACCCAGTACTTC. Its protein is CASRQGQGVGETQYF. The chain links TRBV12-3 or TRBV12-4 to TRBJ2-5; 9 positions match TRBD1. The CDR3 has 15 amino acids. With 6 bases clipped from V and 4 bases from J, the junction kept 9 bases outside the gene matches.

The chain carries TRBV20-1 and TRBJ1-5; possibly TRBD1 for D (5 bases). The CDR3 length is 13 residues. Germline CDR1 and CDR2: DFQATT and SNEGSKA (reference sequence). Between the trimmed V and J ends, which lost 3 bases and 4 bases, there was a span of 10 bases. CDR3 nucleotides: TGCAGTGCTAGTCCGGGGGGAAATCAGCCCCAGCATTTT. It translates to CSASPGGNQPQHF.

The CDR3 spells CAISESAGGGTDTQYF. DNA of the CDR3: TGTGCCATCAGTGAGTCTGCGGGGGGGGGAACAGATACGCAGTATTTT. The chain carries TRBV10-3 and TRBJ2-3; 9 bases agree with TRBD2. The CDR3 has 16 amino acids. Germline values: CDR1 ENHRY, CDR2 SYGVKD. With V trimmed by 0 bases and J by 3 bases, 4 bases remained unmatched.

In its sample, this clonotype was seen a few times. This chain connects TRBV20-1 to TRBJ2-1, with 8 nucleotides matching TRBD2. V lost 2 bases and J lost 3; bases outside the gene matches: 9. The CDR3 extends over 16 amino acids. Germline lookup yields CDR1 DFQATT and CDR2 SNEGSKA (reference sequence). The CDR3 spells CSARSNPGLDYNEQFF. CDR3 in DNA: TGCAGTGCTAGATCCAACCCGGGACTAGACTACAATGAGCAGTTCTTC.

V gene TRBV10-2 combines with J gene TRBJ2-4, with a tentative D call TRBD2 (6 bases). The DNA end is a closer match to TRBJ2-7, so the J assignment may be wrong. CDR1 is WSHSY, CDR2 SAAADI, per germline. CDR3 length: 14 residues. CDR3 amino acids: CASSQTTRGREQYF. CDR3 sequence (DNA): TGCGCCAGCTCTCAAACGACTAGGGGTCGCGAGCAGTACTTC.

CDR3 DNA: TGCGCCAGCAGCCAACCCGGACAGAGTTATAGCAATCAGCCCCAGCATTTT. Translated, it gives CASSQPGQSYSNQPQHF. J is TRBJ1-5 and V is TRBV4-1, with a possible D match to TRBD1 (6 bases). Germline values: CDR1 MGHRA, CDR2 YSYEKL. The V end lost 2 bases, the J end lost 0 bases, and 14 bases lay between the germline ends. The CDR3 covers 17 residues.

This clonotype was recorded a few times. This rearrangement joins TRBV18 to TRBJ2-3; no firm D call. V was shortened by 3 bases and J by 7 bases, with 8 bases between the two germline ends. CDR1 is KGHSH and CDR2 is LQKENI in the germline V gene. The CDR3 consists of 12 residues. DNA of the CDR3: TGTGCCAGCTCACCGACAAAGCATACGCAGTATTTT. Its translation: CASSPTKHTQYF.

The chain combines TRBV7-2 with TRBJ2-7; D might be TRBD1 (5 bases). V was pared by 5 bases and J by 6 bases, with 17 bases between. CDR1 SGHTA and CDR2 FQGNSA come from the germline V gene. This CDR3 spans 14 amino acids. CDR3 sequence (DNA): TGTGCCAGCAGCCGAACCAGGGCGAAAGGCGAGCAGTACTTC. Translating it yields CASSRTRAKGEQYF.